The T cell receptor beta chain under discussion was sequenced for a study of shared clonotypes between healthy human individuals. Study findings and constraints: All-four-donor shared clonotypes had higher generation probabilities than non-shared clonotypes did. In a few donors, around 5% of naive CD4 clonotypes appeared in common.

Authors' data handling: Because ImmunoSEQ provided only junction sequences with no quality scores, the filtering differed. Libraries were prepared by immunoSEQ multiplex PCR; TCRdb keeps only in-frame clonotypes and omits some of them. That table supplies the V and J calls and clone size; D and trimming were determined from the DNA. The sample has 800,000 to 1,200,000 clones; about 80% are singletons. About this clone: Its antigen is unidentified.

CDR1 LGHNA and CDR2 YSLEER come from the germline V gene. Trimming removed 1 base at V and 5 bases at J, with 10 bases between. This CDR3 contains 14 residues. The chain links TRBV4-3 to TRBJ2-3; no firm D call. The receptor was derived from a man aged 18 to 35 in good health. Some clones in this sample may be carry-over from other donors' samples. Input material: memory CD4+ T cells from PBMCs. The subset was: CD45RA-negative fraction. CDR3 loop: CASSQASIGDTQYF. The CDR3, as DNA: TGCGCCAGCAGCCAAGCCTCCATTGGAGATACGCAGTATTTT.